This note documents a single T cell receptor (beta chain) sequence. Its antigen is still unknown. No base qualities exist here, and no much larger clone lies one base off it. The CDR3 numbers 12 residues from cysteine through phenylalanine. Kept here is only the CDR3 DNA, which spans 36 bases and is read in frame from base 1. The trim is 4 bases for V and 5 bases for J, with a gap of 11 bases between the germline ends. From a lookup of the germline V gene, CDR1 and CDR2 are SQVTM and ANQGSEA. TCRbeta CDR3 regions were amplified from genomic DNA using the immunoSEQ Assay, a bias-controlled multiplex PCR. In the source study's methods: The number of nucleated cells in each sample was estimated by amplification of reference gene primers within the assay. To quantify the absolute abundance of each unique TCRbeta CDR3 rearrangement, sequence reads were collapsed and filtered. For each sample, productive Simpson clonality was calculated by taking the square root of Simpson's diversity index across productive rearrangements. TCRdb took this table from immuneACCESS and kept in-frame rearrangements with V and J called. Such tables lack part of the clones; where checked against another copy, unresolved V genes explain under half of the gap, and the rest is unexplained. Clone size and the V and J calls come from that table; the DNA yielded D and trimming. The sample has just over 350,000 clones on record, 65% to 90% of them singletons. The ten largest clonotypes hold roughly 6.6% of the sample.

This sample was included in a study of blood T cell repertoires in COVID-19 (dated by TCRdb to 2018 to 2020). Regarding the study in general: Samples covering the acute and convalescent phases of COVID-19 were provided by collaborators in the United States, Italy and Spain. The repertoires were released in a freely available public database meant as a resource for research on the immune response to SARS-CoV-2. Sample metadata almost always included a de-identified subject ID, COVID-19 status, age in years and sex. The prospective study material was composed of cDNA or gDNA derived from T cells, B-cell-depleted T cells, or PBMCs. The samples were drawn from the first 160 participants of the ongoing ImmuneRACE study and from over 950 subjects provided by 6 global collaborators. Where HLA class I and class II types were available, the types were taken from metadata supplied by the sample provider, not from assay-based typing. The dataset comprised deeply sampled blood TCRbeta repertoires from subjects exposed to, actively infected with, or recovered from COVID-19. Here is what the overall study found, with its caveats: The quantity of clinical and demographic metadata differed by source and by participant and was supplied without curation.

One collaborating source in Seattle enrolled patients during active infection and followed them longitudinally through the course of disease. Collaborating institutions collected whole blood in K2EDTA tubes following their own protocols. Collaborator samples were shipped for TCRbeta analysis as frozen whole blood, isolated PBMCs, or DNA extracted from either sample type. Sample: peripheral blood. This clonotype was obtained from a woman aged 55-70 years with COVID-19, enrolled during active disease. Recombination linked TRBV29-1 to TRBJ2-5, with TRBD2 perhaps the D gene, on 7 matching bases. The DNA is as follows: TGCAGCGTTGGGGGGGGCGTGGAGACCCAGTACTTC. Its translation is CSVGGGVETQYF.